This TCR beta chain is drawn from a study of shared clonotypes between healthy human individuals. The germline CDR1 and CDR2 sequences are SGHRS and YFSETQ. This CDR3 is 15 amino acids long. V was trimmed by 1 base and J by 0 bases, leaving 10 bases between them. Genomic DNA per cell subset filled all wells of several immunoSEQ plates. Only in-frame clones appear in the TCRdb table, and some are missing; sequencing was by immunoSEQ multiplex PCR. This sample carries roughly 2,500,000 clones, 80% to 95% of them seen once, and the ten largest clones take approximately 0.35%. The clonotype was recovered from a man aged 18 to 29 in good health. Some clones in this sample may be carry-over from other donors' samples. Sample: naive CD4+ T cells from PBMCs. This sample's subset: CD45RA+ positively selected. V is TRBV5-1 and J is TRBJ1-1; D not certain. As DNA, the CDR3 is TGCGCCAGCAGCTTGATCTCGGCGATGAACACTGAAGCTTTCTTT. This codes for CASSLISAMNTEAFF.